Below are 8 T cell receptor beta chains sequenced from a single sample in a study of shared clonotypes between healthy human individuals. Profiling relied on immunoSEQ multiplex PCR, and the TCRdb table lists in-frame clones only, not all of them. The sample gives 1.4 million or so clones, roughly 98.5% of which show up once; around 0.38% is in the top ten. The sequenced sample consisted of naive CD4+ T cells sorted from blood. Subset: CD45RA+ positively selected. Source of these receptors: a man aged 25 to 40 in good health.

The chain carries TRBV5-4 and TRBJ2-7; 7 bases map to TRBD1. Germline trimming cut 3 bases from V and 5 bases from J; bases unmatched to any gene: 11. Germline V CDR1 and CDR2: SGHNT, YYREEE (reference sequence). CDR3 length: 15 residues. The CDR3 sequence is CASSSTHRGWDEQYF. Here the CDR3 DNA reads TGTGCCAGCAGCTCGACCCACAGGGGCTGGGACGAGCAGTACTTC.

The V and J genes are TRBV30 and TRBJ1-3; D is unresolved. Germline loops: CDR1 GTSNPN, CDR2 SVGIG (reference sequence). Trimming removed 4 bases from V and 2 bases from J, with 3 bases in between. The CDR3 contains 11 residues. CDR3 sequence: CAWNPGNTIYF. For the CDR3, the DNA is TGTGCCTGGAACCCTGGAAACACCATATATTTT.

The DNA of the CDR3 is TGTGCCAGCAGCTTTGCGGCAGGGCCGTTTTATAATGAGCAGTTCTTC. Amino acids: CASSFAAGPFYNEQFF. The genes are TRBV5-5 and TRBJ2-1; tentative D call: TRBD1 (5 bases). V was trimmed by 2 bases and J by 7 bases, leaving 19 bases between them. The CDR3 is 16 amino acids. Per the germline V gene, CDR1 is SGHKS and CDR2 is YYEKEE (reference sequence).

J is TRBJ2-6 and V is TRBV5-1; D gene unclear. V lost 1 base and J 0 bases, leaving 14 bases between the germline ends. Germline CDR1 and CDR2: SGHRS and YFSETQ. The CDR3 totals 18 residues. The CDR3 protein is CASSLPRWVNSGANVLTF. The CDR3 region has the DNA TGCGCCAGCAGCTTGCCTCGATGGGTAAACTCTGGGGCCAACGTCCTGACTTTC.

The rearrangement links TRBV5-1 to TRBJ2-1; D gene uncertain. The CDR3 is made up of 12 amino acids. CDR1 is SGHRS and CDR2 is YFSETQ in the germline V gene. V dropped 3 bases and J dropped 9 bases, with 10 bases sitting between them. DNA of the CDR3: TGCGCCAGCAGCTCCATAGAAGGTGAGCAGTTCTTC. This translates into CASSSIEGEQFF.

The J gene is TRBJ1-3, the V gene TRBV29-1, with TRBD1 matching over 11 bases. The germline CDR1 and CDR2 sequences are SQVTM and ANQGSEA. The V and J ends lost 7 bases and 3 bases, in that order; junction bases with no gene match: 8. The CDR3 sequence is 15 residues long. DNA for the CDR3: TGCAGCGCCGGAACGGGGACAGGGGGTGGAAACACCATATATTTT. Residues: CSAGTGTGGGNTIYF.

A single count supports this clone. This CDR3 is also generated by other DNA sequences in the sample. J is TRBJ1-3 and V is TRBV5-1, with D hard to call. The V gene lost 0 bases and the J gene lost 1 base, with 5 bases spanning the gap. CDR1 and CDR2 (germline): SGHRS, YFSETQ. The CDR3 is 14 residues long. The CDR3 spells CASSLVGSGNTIYF. The CDR3 DNA sequence: TGCGCCAGCAGCTTGGTGGGTTCTGGAAACACCATATATTTT.

The chain combines TRBV7-9 with TRBJ1-1, with a possible D match to TRBD1 (5 bases). This CDR3 is 16 amino acids long. Germline CDR1 reads SEHNR; CDR2 reads FQNEAQ (reference sequence). Trimming removed 4 bases at V and 2 bases at J, with 17 bases between. The CDR3 loop reads CASSSRGRGPNTEAFF. Written as DNA, the CDR3 is TGTGCCAGCAGCTCCCGAGGGAGGGGCCCAAACACTGAAGCTTTCTTT.